These 19 T cell receptor beta chains originate from one sample sequenced in a study of T cells in Graves' hyperthyroidism and ophthalmopathy. TCR beta CDR3 regions were amplified from RNA transcripts. The HTBI primer set was used in a first-round RT-PCR of the TCR CDR3. TCRdb passed the multiplex PCR reads through MiXCR, listing each CDR3 protein once. The repertoire consists of 700,000 to 950,000 distinct CDR3 sequences, with approximately 40% occurring once and the leading ten covering roughly 30%. The sequenced sample was blood. The receptor source for this set is a woman aged 40 to 50 with Graves' hyperthyroidism.

Points on this clonotype: A read error may account for a junction end that differs from germline. The chain joins TRBV7-9 to TRBJ2-5; perhaps TRBD2 as D (5 bases). The V gene's germline CDR1 is SEHNR and CDR2 FQNEAQ (reference sequence). The CDR3 is made up of 13 amino acids. CDR3 DNA sequence: TGTGCCACCAGCAGACCTGGACTAGAGACCCAGTACTTC. Translated, it gives CATSRPGLETQYF. Variable domain in full (rest from reference TRBV7-9 and TRBJ2-5): DTGVSQNPRHKITKRGQNVTFRCDPISEHNRLYWYRQTLGQGPEFLTYFQNEAQLEKSRLLSDRFSAERPKGSFSTLEIQRTEQGDSAMYLCATSRPGLETQYFGPGTRLLVL.

This chain uses TRBV5-6 with TRBJ1-6; 7 bases align to TRBD1. CDR3 size: 15 residues. CDR1 and CDR2 (germline): SGHDT, YYEEEE. V shed 3 bases, J shed 10 bases, and the junction held 10 bases outside the gene matches. The CDR3 loop is CASSSGGYLGSPLHF. The CDR3, as DNA: TGTGCCAGCAGCTCAGGGGGGTATCTTGGATCACCCCTCCACTTT. Complete variable domain (other parts from reference TRBV5-6 and TRBJ1-6): DAGVTQSPTHLIKTRGQQVTLRCSPKSGHDTVSWYQQALGQGPQFIFQYYEEEERQRGNFPDRFSGHQFPNYSSELNVNALLLGDSALYLCASSSGGYLGSPLHFGNGTRLTVT.

In the case of this clonotype: Since a much larger clone is just one base distant, this may be a read error. V is TRBV7-2 and J is TRBJ2-7, with 10 bases aligning to TRBD1. Germline values: CDR1 SGHTA, CDR2 FQGNSA. This CDR3 contains 14 residues. CDR3 nucleotide sequence: TGTGCCAGCGAGGGGGACAGGGGCGCCTACCAGCAGTACTTC. This translates into CASEGDRGAYQQYF. The complete variable domain, with remaining parts taken from reference TRBV7-2 and TRBJ2-7, reads GAGVSQSPSNKVTEKGKDVELRCDPISGHTALYWYRQSLGQGLEFLIYFQGNSAPDKSGLPSDRFSAERTGGSVSTLTIQRTQQEDSAVYLCASEGDRGAYQQYFGPGTRLTVT.

The rearrangement links TRBV9 to TRBJ1-2, with D perhaps TRBD1 (5 bases). Trimming cost V 1 base and J 7 bases, with 20 bases left between them. This CDR3 comprises 16 residues. Germline V gene sequence: CDR1 SGDLS, CDR2 YYNGEE. CDR3 sequence (DNA): TGTGCCAGCAGCGTACTCGGGACGAGGGGCTACGGTGGCTACACCTTC. Translated, it gives CASSVLGTRGYGGYTF.

This clonotype appeared a few times. This chain connects TRBV6-5 to TRBJ1-1; TRBD1 matches 9 bases. Looked up from germline, CDR1 is MNHEY and CDR2 is SVGAGI. The V and J ends lost 6 bases and 5 bases, in that order; junction bases with no gene match: 10. The CDR3 loop spans 15 amino acids. CDR3 loop: CASRINRDRETEAFF. CDR3 in DNA: TGTGCCAGCAGAATAAATCGGGACAGGGAAACTGAAGCTTTCTTT.

J is TRBJ1-1 and V is TRBV12-5; 10 nucleotides align to TRBD1. CDR1 LGHNT and CDR2 FRNRAP come from the germline V gene. CDR3 size: 14 residues. The CDR3 is CASRDRGENTEAFF. In nucleotides, the CDR3 is TGTGCCAGCAGGGACAGGGGCGAGAACACTGAAGCTTTCTTT. The full variable domain, with the rest looked up from reference TRBV12-5 and TRBJ1-1, is DARVTQTPRHKVTEMGQEVTMRCQPILGHNTVFWYRQTMMQGLELLAYFRNRAPLDDSGMPKDRFSAEMPDATLATLKIQPSEPRDSAVYFCASRDRGENTEAFFGQGTRLTVV.

Note on this clonotype: Given a much more abundant clone one base away, this may be a read error. The chain has TRBV20-1 and TRBJ2-7; 7 bases are a match to TRBD1. V lost 6 bases and J lost 0; bases outside the gene matches: 5. This CDR3 is 13 amino acids long. Germline CDR1 DFQATT, CDR2 SNEGSKA (reference sequence). CDR3 nucleotide sequence: TGCAGTGCCGACAGGGTAGGCTCCTACGAGCAGTACTTC. Protein: CSADRVGSYEQYF.

This clonotype appeared a few times. A much bigger clone sits one base away, suggesting this may be a read error. V is TRBV7-9 and J is TRBJ2-7; possible D gene TRBD1, 6 bases. This CDR3 has 12 residues. Per germline, CDR1 SEHNR and CDR2 FQNEAQ (reference sequence). The CDR3 region is CATGQSSYERYF. CDR3 nucleotides: TGTGCCACAGGACAGAGCTCCTACGAGCGGTACTTC.

Regarding this clonotype: One junction end disagrees with the germline gene, perhaps due to a read error. The chain joins TRBV7-9 to TRBJ1-6; D is ambiguous. The germline CDR1 and CDR2 sequences are SEHNR and FQNEAQ (reference sequence). The CDR3 has 15 residues. The CDR3 is CASSGRELGSSSLHF. The CDR3 DNA reads as TGTGCCAGCAGCGGACGGGAGCTAGGTTCTTCATCCCTCCACTTT.

The V and J genes are TRBV10-3 and TRBJ1-5; TRBD1 matches at 10 bases. The CDR3 is made up of 15 amino acids. Germline-derived CDR1 and CDR2 are ENHRY and SYGVKD. Unmatched junction bases numbered 5, after V lost 4 bases and J lost 5 bases. The CDR3 is CAISVSGTGDQPQHF. In nucleotides, the CDR3 is TGTGCCATCAGTGTAAGTGGGACAGGGGATCAGCCCCAGCATTTT.

The CDR3 loop reads CASSLFQGEKLFF. DNA for the CDR3: TGTGCCAGCAGCTTGTTTCAGGGGGAAAAACTGTTTTTT. The chain employs TRBV5-5 and TRBJ1-4; possible D gene TRBD1, 6 bases. V lost 1 base and J lost 8, with 9 bases in between. CDR3 length: 13 amino acids. CDR1 and CDR2 from the germline V gene are SGHKS and YYEKEE (reference sequence).

This clonotype showed up many times. The chain uses TRBV7-6 and TRBJ1-1; D uncertain. There are 13 residues in the CDR3. Germline assignment: CDR1 SGHVS and CDR2 FNYEAQ. V gave up 4 bases and J gave up 0 bases, with 6 bases separating them. CDR3 region: CASSSHLNTEAFF. The CDR3 DNA follows: TGTGCCAGCAGCTCTCACCTGAACACTGAAGCTTTCTTT.

There are a few counts of this clonotype. CDR3 sequence (DNA): TGTGCCAGCAGCTTAGAGTTCAGGGCCGCGAACCGACAGGGACAAGCTAACTATGGCTACACCTTC. Amino acids: CASSLEFRAANRQGQANYGYTF. This chain connects TRBV7-4 to TRBJ1-2; 7 nucleotides line up with TRBD1. The germline V gene has CDR1 SGHVT and CDR2 SQSDAQ. The V segment lost 1 base and the J segment 0 bases; nucleotides outside the gene matches: 23. There are 22 residues in the CDR3.

There are many counts of this clonotype. CDR3 residues: CASSMLFTGELFF. CDR3 DNA sequence: TGTGCCAGTAGTATGCTTTTCACCGGGGAGCTGTTTTTT. The chain recombines TRBV19 with TRBJ2-2; D remains unclear. V was cut by 3 bases and J by 4 bases, with 6 bases left in between. The CDR3 is 13 amino acids. Germline CDR1 is LNHDA and CDR2 is SQIVND (reference sequence).

This clonotype was seen repeatedly, ten times or more. The rearrangement joins TRBV2 to TRBJ1-3; a weak D match, TRBD1 (5 bases). The CDR3 has 15 amino acids. Germline V lookup: CDR1 SNHLY, CDR2 FYNNEI. V gave up 4 bases and J gave up 0 bases, with 10 bases separating them. The CDR3 sequence: CASSGNRPSGNTIYF. CDR3 nucleotide sequence: TGTGCCAGCAGTGGGAACAGGCCCTCTGGAAACACCATATATTTT.

V and J are TRBV5-1 and TRBJ2-5, with D maybe TRBD2 (5 bases). This CDR3 spans 14 amino acids. The germline gives CDR1 SGHRS, CDR2 YFSETQ. Trimming removed 4 bases from V and 2 bases from J, with 12 bases in between. For the CDR3, the DNA is TGCGCCAGCAGCACCAACCCGGGGCAAGAGACCCAGTACTTC. Protein sequence: CASSTNPGQETQYF.

Regarding this clonotype: With a much larger clone just one base away, this may be a read error. The chain carries TRBV10-3 and TRBJ1-1, with D maybe TRBD1 (6 bases). The germline V and J ends were trimmed by 8 bases and 5 bases, with 24 bases remaining between them. Germline V gene lookup returns CDR1 ENHRY and CDR2 SYGVKD. CDR3 size: 16 residues. This chain's CDR3 is CAIADPSEPRGTEAFF. CDR3 bases: TGTGCCATCGCGGACCCCTCGGAGCCAAGGGGGACTGAAGCTTTCTTT.

This clonotype was detected ten times or more. The chain employs TRBV2 and TRBJ1-1; the D is unclear. Germline loops: CDR1 SNHLY, CDR2 FYNNEI. V lost 6 bases to trimming and J lost 5 bases, with 13 bases between them. CDR3 length equals 13 residues. CDR3 nucleotides: TGTGCCAGCAGGTTCGGGAGGGATACTGAAGCTTTCTTT. Protein sequence: CASRFGRDTEAFF.

For this clonotype: A much larger clone sits a single nucleotide away, making a read error possible. The chain carries TRBV10-3 and TRBJ2-7; D gene uncertain. Germline lookup yields CDR1 ENHRY and CDR2 SYGVKD. This CDR3 is 13 amino acids long. As DNA, the CDR3 is TGTTCCATCAGTAAACCGGACTCCTACGAGCAGTACTTC. It encodes CSISKPDSYEQYF.